The clone carrying this T cell receptor (beta chain) was detected ten times or more. Antigen: not known. CDR3 length: 15 residues. The germline V gene has CDR1 MNHEY and CDR2 SVGAGI. J was trimmed by 4 bases and V by 5 bases; bases with no gene match: 7. These data come from a study of Graves' ophthalmopathy and Graves' hyperthyroidism. Findings and caveats of the study: In blood appeared most of the expanded thyroid clonotypes whose frequency exceeded 0.001.

The TCR beta CDR3 regions underwent amplification from RNA transcripts. HTBI primers primed a first-round RT-PCR, and a second-round multiplex PCR followed. From the multiplex PCR reads, TCRdb called clonotypes with MiXCR, one entry per CDR3 protein. The sample shows about 170,000 distinct CDR3 sequences, roughly 37% of them seen only once. The receptor was isolated from a woman between 35 and 50 years old with Graves' ophthalmopathy. The rearrangement uses TRBV6-5 and TRBJ1-1; TRBD1 matches at 10 bases. Source material: peripheral blood. The CDR3 is CASSNRDRGTTEAFF. DNA for the CDR3: TGTGCCAGCAGTAACCGGGACAGGGGTACCACTGAAGCTTTCTTT.